The sequence of this T cell receptor beta chain was determined in a study of Graves' ophthalmopathy and Graves' hyperthyroidism. The sample holds many counts of this clonotype. What it recognizes is unknown. Investigators amplified TCR beta CDR3 regions from RNA transcripts. RT-PCR was first run with HTBI primers, then multiplex PCR in a second round. TCRdb fed the multiplex PCR reads into MiXCR, producing one record per CDR3 protein. Of some 410,000 distinct CDR3 sequences listed, 21% are singletons. Broader study findings: Distinction of ophthalmopathy from stable hyperthyroidism by a 13-signature model reached 85% to 90% sensitivity and approximately 81% specificity.

Each diagnosis was determined on the basis of clinical symptoms, serum thyroxine, TRAb, thyroid ultrasound and orbital computed tomography. Out of about 11 ml of fresh peripheral blood, PBMCs were obtained. Sequencing input: peripheral blood. The clonotype originates from a woman aged 18-29 years with stable Graves' hyperthyroidism.

CDR3 nucleotide sequence: TGTGCCAGCAGGTTCCCCGGGGGACAGGGAGCCTACGAGCAGTACTTC. Translating it yields CASRFPGGQGAYEQYF. The rearrangement links TRBV28 to TRBJ2-7, with TRBD1 identical over 9 bases. Germline values: CDR1 MDHEN, CDR2 SYDVKM. The CDR3 consists of 16 residues. J lost 2 bases, V lost 6 bases, and 11 bases had no gene match.